The T cell receptor beta chain described here comes from a study of blood T cell repertoires in COVID-19. On the study more broadly: Samples of COVID-19 (acute and convalescent) were obtained from the United States, Italy and Spain. PBMCs, B-cell-depleted T cells, or T cells were the source of the cDNA or gDNA that made up the material.

Followed longitudinally, the Seattle patients had been enrolled during active infection. Under the authors' procedure: Estimation of nucleated cell counts relied on the amplification of reference gene primers. Method: immunoSEQ multiplex PCR; TCRdb's copy keeps in-frame clones and lacks some. V and J calls and clone size are given by that table; D and trimming were obtained from the DNA. Of 330,000 or so clones listed, approximately 89% are singletons. The CDR3 covers 16 residues. Germline trimming cut 5 bases from V and 4 bases from J; bases unmatched to any gene: 8. Looked up from germline, CDR1 is SGHTA and CDR2 is FQGTGA.

The sequencing sample was made of peripheral blood. The origin of this receptor is a woman aged 55-75 years with COVID-19, enrolled during active disease. The chain uses TRBV7-3 and TRBJ2-2, with 9 bases fitting TRBD1. Here the CDR3 reads CASSLLRDRVTGELFF. DNA of the CDR3: TGTGCCAGCAGCCTCCTGCGGGACAGGGTCACCGGGGAGCTGTTTTTT.